The clone carrying this TCR beta chain was picked up one time. Its antigen is currently unknown. The source of the sample is a study of shared clonotypes between healthy human individuals. Germline CDR1 MGHDK, CDR2 SYGVNS. V trimming: 4 bases; J trimming: 2 bases; junction bases outside the gene matches: 1. This CDR3 comprises 15 residues. Once extracted for a subset, genomic DNA was divided evenly among several immunoSEQ plates. Each PCR replicate from the sorted subsets contained 200 to 250 ng DNA, which is tens of thousands of T cell genomes. The assay was immunoSEQ multiplex PCR, and TCRdb's table has in-frame clones only and misses some. Among roughly 2.1 million clones listed, more than 85% were seen once. Positive CCR7 selection of CD45RO-negative cells yielded the naive CD8 cells, and terminally differentiated effector memory CD45RA+ cells were excluded. Study-level findings and limits: Sharing of clonotypes among donors was expected to vary with sequencing depth.

The specimen was naive CD8+ T cells from PBMCs. The chain recombines TRBV25-1 with TRBJ2-1; 11 bases are shared with TRBD2. The TCR was taken from a man between 18 and 29 years old in good health. Some clones in this sample may be carry-over from other donors' samples. DNA of the CDR3: TGTGCCAGCAGTGCGGGACTAGCGGCCTACAATGAGCAGTTCTTC. It codes for CASSAGLAAYNEQFF. Using reference TRBV25-1 and TRBJ2-1 for the parts outside the CDR3, the full variable domain is EADIYQTPRYLVIGTGKKITLECSQTMGHDKMYWYQQDPGMELHLIHYSYGVNSTEKGDLSSESTVSRIRTEHFPLTLESARPSHTSQYLCASSAGLAAYNEQFFGPGTRLTVL.